These 12 T cell receptor beta chains were all obtained from the same sample, sequenced in a study of shared clonotypes between healthy human individuals. Repertoires were generated with immunoSEQ multiplex PCR, while TCRdb's copy carries only in-frame clones and drops some. This sample has fewer than 850,000 clones, with about 90% found just once. The sequencing sample was made of memory CD8+ T cells from PBMCs. The subset: CD45RO+ cells pooled with CCR7-negative TemRA cells. These receptors came from a man aged 18 to 35 in good health. Some clones in this sample may be carry-over from other donors' samples.

This chain connects TRBV6-5 to TRBJ2-2; no clear D. CDR3 length equals 15 residues. V lost 6 bases, J lost 2 bases, and 13 bases lay in between. Looked up from germline, CDR1 is MNHEY and CDR2 is SVGAGI. CDR3 nucleotides: TGTGCCAGCAGCCCCGGGCGGCAAAACACCGGGGAGCTGTTTTTT. As protein: CASSPGRQNTGELFF.

This chain joins TRBV7-3 and TRBJ2-6; possibly TRBD1 for D (5 bases). Trimming took off 0 bases at V and 0 bases at J, with 15 bases between the two ends. The CDR3 contains 19 residues. Per germline, CDR1 SGHTA and CDR2 FQGTGA. The CDR3 protein is CASSLTARVQSSGANVLTF. The CDR3 region has the DNA TGTGCCAGCAGCTTAACGGCCAGGGTGCAAAGCTCTGGGGCCAACGTCCTGACTTTC. The full variable domain, completed using reference TRBV7-3 and TRBJ2-6, is GAGVSQTPSNKVTEKGKYVELRCDPISGHTALYWYRQSLGQGPEFLIYFQGTGAADDSGLPNDRFFAVRPEGSVSTLKIQRTERGDSAVYLCASSLTARVQSSGANVLTFGAGSRLTVL.

The genes are TRBV29-1 and TRBJ2-1; D ambiguous. Deletions cut 3 bases from V and 10 bases from J, with 7 bases between. Per the germline V gene, CDR1 is SQVTM and CDR2 is ANQGSEA. The CDR3 is 10 amino acids. As DNA, the CDR3 is TGCAGCGTTGAGGGCCAGGAGCAGTTCTTC. Translating it yields CSVEGQEQFF.

The chain recombines TRBV30 with TRBJ2-7; D may be TRBD1 (6 bases). The germline gives CDR1 GTSNPN, CDR2 SVGIG (reference sequence). V lost 0 bases to trimming and J lost 2 bases, with 8 bases between them. This CDR3 region has 13 residues. The CDR3 DNA reads as TGTGCCTGGAGTGTGGACAGAGCCTACGAGCAGTACTTC. This encodes CAWSVDRAYEQYF. Full variable domain (outside the CDR3, taken from reference TRBV30 and TRBJ2-7): SQTIHQWPATLVQPVGSPLSLECTVEGTSNPNLYWYRQAAGRGLQLLFYSVGIGQISSEVPQNLSASRPQDRQFILSSKKLLLSDSGFYLCAWSVDRAYEQYFGPGTRLTVT.

The chain recombines TRBV27 with TRBJ2-7; D call uncertain. The CDR3 spans 12 residues. V was clipped by 3 bases and J by 4 bases, with 7 bases between them. The germline V gene encodes CDR1 MNHEY and CDR2 SMNVEV (reference sequence). The CDR3 bases are TGTGCCAGCAGTTTTTCCGGTTACGAGCAGTACTTC. Amino acid sequence: CASSFSGYEQYF.

The chain recombines TRBV6-5 with TRBJ2-5; 12 bases match TRBD1. The ends lost 5 bases at V and 5 bases at J; junction bases unmatched: 6. CDR1 and CDR2 from the germline V gene are MNHEY and SVGAGI. CDR3 length equals 15 residues. DNA of the CDR3: TGTGCCAGCAGTGTCGGGACAGGGGGCTATGAGACCCAGTACTTC. This gives the protein CASSVGTGGYETQYF.

The chain combines TRBV10-3 with TRBJ2-3, with 7 bases matching TRBD1. J was trimmed by 0 bases and V by 6 bases; bases with no gene match: 6. The CDR3 is 15 residues long. Germline V gene sequence: CDR1 ENHRY, CDR2 SYGVKD. This CDR3 reads CAISQTGMSTDTQYF. The CDR3, as DNA: TGTGCCATCAGCCAGACAGGGATGAGCACAGATACGCAGTATTTT.

This chain connects TRBV6-5 to TRBJ2-7, with a tentative D call TRBD1 (6 bases). V was clipped by 5 bases and J by 1 base, with 9 bases between them. CDR1 MNHEY and CDR2 SVGAGI come from the germline V gene. CDR3 length: 13 residues. The CDR3 nucleotides read TGTGCCAGCAGTATAACAGGGTCCTACGAGCAGTACTTC. Translating it yields CASSITGSYEQYF.

This clone occurred a few times. V gene TRBV6-5 combines with J gene TRBJ1-5; D call uncertain. The germline V gene has CDR1 MNHEY and CDR2 SVGAGI. Trimming took off 5 bases at V and 3 bases at J, with 14 bases between the two ends. The CDR3 extends over 15 amino acids. CDR3: CASSRLGQYNQPQHF. The CDR3 DNA is TGTGCCAGCAGTCGCCTAGGGCAGTACAATCAGCCCCAGCATTTT.

This clone was counted a single time. The chain is built from TRBV2 and TRBJ2-6, with a possible D match to TRBD1 (5 bases). The CDR3 has 17 residues. The V and J ends lost 7 bases and 1 base respectively, with 17 bases between them. Germline values: CDR1 SNHLY, CDR2 FYNNEI. In DNA form, the CDR3 reads TGTGCCAGCATTGGGGCAGCACAATCATCTGGGGCCAACGTCCTGACTTTC. Amino acid sequence: CASIGAAQSSGANVLTF.

The CDR3 reads CASSLDSTSGMSKTQYF. The CDR3 DNA is TGTGCCAGCAGCTTAGATTCGACTAGCGGGATGTCAAAGACCCAGTACTTC. This chain links TRBV7-2 with TRBJ2-5; 11 bases fit TRBD2. Germline CDR1 reads SGHTA; CDR2 reads FQGNSA. After removal of 1 base from V and 6 bases from J, the junction contained 10 bases not matched to a gene. This CDR3 is built from 17 residues.

This clone was observed a single time. This chain connects TRBV4-1 to TRBJ2-5, with D uncertain. The CDR3 length is 13 residues. Germline CDR1 is MGHRA and CDR2 is YSYEKL. Trimming pared 1 base from V and 9 bases from J, leaving 12 bases between. For the CDR3, the DNA is TGCGCCAGCAGCCAAGTGTTGGGAAAGCCCCAGTACTTC. Translation: CASSQVLGKPQYF.